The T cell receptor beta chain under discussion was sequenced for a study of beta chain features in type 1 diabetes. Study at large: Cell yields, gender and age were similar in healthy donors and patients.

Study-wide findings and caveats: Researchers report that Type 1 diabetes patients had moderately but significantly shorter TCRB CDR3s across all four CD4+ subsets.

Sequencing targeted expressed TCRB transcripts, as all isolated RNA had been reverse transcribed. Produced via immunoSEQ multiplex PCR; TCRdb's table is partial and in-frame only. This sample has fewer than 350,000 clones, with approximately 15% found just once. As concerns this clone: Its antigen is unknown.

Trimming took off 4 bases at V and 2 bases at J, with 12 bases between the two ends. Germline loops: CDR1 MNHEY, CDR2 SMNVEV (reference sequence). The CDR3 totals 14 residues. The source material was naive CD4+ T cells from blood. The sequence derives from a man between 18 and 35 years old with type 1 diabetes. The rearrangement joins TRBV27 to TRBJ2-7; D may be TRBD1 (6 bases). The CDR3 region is CASSWAGTPYEQYF. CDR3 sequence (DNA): TGTGCCAGCAGTTGGGCCGGGACACCCTACGAGCAGTACTTC.